Presented here are 30 T cell receptor beta chains from one specimen sequenced in a study of T cell therapy after organ transplantation. Clones were sequenced by immunoSEQ multiplex PCR, and TCRdb holds only the in-frame ones, with some missing. The sample has 50,000 or so clones, about 95% seen once; the top ten hold over 3%. Antigens for these TCRs are unknown. This specimen consisted of CD8+ T cells from blood, obtained before autologous CMV-specific T cell therapy. These TCRs come from a human patient who had received a solid organ transplant and had CMV disease.

This rearrangement joins TRBV27 to TRBJ2-5, with D perhaps given as TRBD1 or TRBD2 (6 bases each). CDR1 and CDR2 from the germline V gene are MNHEY and SMNVEV (reference sequence). This CDR3 contains 14 residues. The V end lost 0 bases, the J end lost 5 bases, and 10 bases lay between the germline ends. The CDR3 region is CASSLSFGGETQYF. The CDR3 coding sequence is TGTGCCAGCAGTTTATCTTTCGGGGGCGAGACCCAGTACTTC.

This clone was picked up one time. V gene TRBV19 combines with J gene TRBJ1-1, with D possibly being TRBD1 (5 bases). The CDR3 contains 14 residues. Trimming left V 9 bases short and J 2 bases short, with 16 bases between. Germline V gene lookup returns CDR1 LNHDA and CDR2 SQIVND (reference sequence). The CDR3 sequence: CASRTGTDNTEAFF. Here the CDR3 DNA reads TGTGCCAGCCGGACCGGGACTGATAACACTGAAGCTTTCTTT.

The chain couples TRBV12-5 to TRBJ2-7; possible D gene TRBD1, 5 bases. The CDR3 length is 13 residues. The V and J ends lost 1 base and 2 bases respectively, with 6 bases between them. CDR1 is LGHNT, CDR2 FRNRAP, per germline. The CDR3 DNA sequence: TGTGCTAGTGGTTTGGGGACAACCTACGAGCAGTACTTC. The encoded protein is CASGLGTTYEQYF.

This clone was detected once. The rearrangement links TRBV4-2 to TRBJ2-1, with TRBD2 matching over 10 bases. CDR1 is LGHNA, CDR2 YNFKEQ, per germline. The V segment lost 3 bases and the J segment 1 base; nucleotides outside the gene matches: 3. The CDR3 contains 16 residues. The CDR3 is CASSHSLAGSYNEQFF. CDR3 coding DNA: TGTGCCAGCAGCCATTCACTAGCGGGATCCTACAATGAGCAGTTCTTC.

The chain has TRBV19 and TRBJ2-7; D not resolved. V dropped 3 bases and J dropped 0 bases, with 6 bases sitting between them. Germline V gene sequence: CDR1 LNHDA, CDR2 SQIVND (reference sequence). This CDR3 has 13 amino acids. CDR3: CASSIRHSYEQYF. The CDR3 DNA reads as TGTGCCAGTAGTATTAGGCACTCCTACGAGCAGTACTTC.

This sequence joins TRBV7-6 and TRBJ2-1, with 8 positions matching TRBD2. J lost 2 bases, V lost 1 base, and 4 bases had no gene match. Germline values: CDR1 SGHVS, CDR2 FNYEAQ. This CDR3 is 16 amino acids long. CDR3 DNA sequence: TGTGCCAGCAGCTTAGATCGGGAGGGTACCTACAATGAGCAGTTCTTC. Translation gives CASSLDREGTYNEQFF.

V gene TRBV4-3 combines with J gene TRBJ1-5; no reliable D call. Trimming took 1 base from V and 0 from J, leaving 7 bases between them. Germline V gene lookup returns CDR1 LGHNA and CDR2 YSLEER. The CDR3 is 15 amino acids. The CDR3 DNA follows: TGCGCCAGCAGCCAAGGGCGATATAGCAATCAGCCCCAGCATTTT. Translating it yields CASSQGRYSNQPQHF.

V is TRBV11-2 and J is TRBJ2-1, with 12 bases identical to TRBD2. The V and J ends lost 5 bases and 3 bases, in that order; junction bases with no gene match: 11. This CDR3 has 18 residues. Germline V CDR1 and CDR2: SGHAT, FQNNGV. CDR3 in amino acids: CASSLPRLAGVVYNEQFF. CDR3 nucleotide sequence: TGTGCCAGCAGCCTTCCTCGACTAGCGGGAGTGGTCTACAATGAGCAGTTCTTC.

The chain couples TRBV27 to TRBJ2-7; 7 bases map to TRBD2. With 5 bases clipped from V and 2 bases from J, the junction kept 6 bases outside the gene matches. Germline V gene data show CDR1 as MNHEY and CDR2 as SMNVEV (reference sequence). CDR3 length: 14 residues. CDR3 sequence: CASSPRLATYEQYF. The DNA of the CDR3 is TGTGCCAGCAGTCCGAGACTAGCCACCTACGAGCAGTACTTC.

This clone was found once. The gene calls are TRBV7-3 and TRBJ1-2; 8 bases fit TRBD1. Germline V gene data show CDR1 as SGHTA and CDR2 as FQGTGA. The length of the CDR3 is 16 residues. With 5 bases clipped from V and 0 bases from J, the junction kept 8 bases outside the gene matches. CDR3 nucleotide sequence: TGTGCCAGCAGCCGGATAGGACAGGGCCCTAACTATGGCTACACCTTC. Protein sequence: CASSRIGQGPNYGYTF.

V usage is TRBV21-1 and J usage is TRBJ2-3; TRBD1, the table's D call, was not compared with the DNA. TRBV21-1 is tagged as a pseudogene. CDR3 length equals 15 residues. CDR3 protein: CASSAPGQLTDTQYF. The CDR3 nucleotides are TGTGCCAGCAGCGCCCCGGGACAACTCACAGATACGCAGTATTTT.

The chain combines TRBV11-2 with TRBJ2-5; TRBD1 is a possible D gene (6 bases). Germline-derived CDR1 and CDR2 are SGHAT and FQNNGV. The CDR3 loop spans 15 amino acids. Trimming pared 3 bases from V and 4 bases from J, leaving 15 bases between. The CDR3 region is CASSFSRGSVETQYF. The CDR3 region has the DNA TGTGCCAGCAGCTTTTCCAGGGGATCGGTAGAGACCCAGTACTTC.

This chain links TRBV30 with TRBJ2-7; the D gene is possibly TRBD2 (7 bases). The V end lost 3 bases, the J end lost 2 bases, and 20 bases lay between the germline ends. The V gene's germline CDR1 is GTSNPN and CDR2 SVGIG (reference sequence). The CDR3 consists of 16 residues. CDR3 sequence reads: CAWSGKGGGAAYEQYF. The DNA for the CDR3 is TGTGCCTGGAGCGGGAAGGGGGGGGGCGCCGCCTACGAGCAGTACTTC. The entire variable domain, with the rest obtained from reference TRBV30 and TRBJ2-7, is as follows: SQTIHQWPATLVQPVGSPLSLECTVEGTSNPNLYWYRQAAGRGLQLLFYSVGIGQISSEVPQNLSASRPQDRQFILSSKKLLLSDSGFYLCAWSGKGGGAAYEQYFGPGTRLTVT.

V gene TRBV5-1 combines with J gene TRBJ2-7; no firm D call. The CDR3 is made up of 14 amino acids. The V and J ends lost 1 base and 3 bases respectively, with 11 bases between them. CDR1 is SGHRS and CDR2 is YFSETQ in the germline V gene. CDR3 DNA sequence: TGCGCCAGCAGCTTGAGAGGTCGAAGCTACGAGCAGTACTTC. Its protein product is CASSLRGRSYEQYF.

V is TRBV6-5 and J is TRBJ2-7; the D is unclear. The CDR3 spans 14 residues. Trimming stripped 1 base from V and 2 bases from J, with 9 bases between. Germline V CDR1 and CDR2: MNHEY, SVGAGI. The CDR3: CASSYWTEPYEQYF. CDR3 nucleotide sequence: TGTGCCAGCAGTTACTGGACGGAACCCTACGAGCAGTACTTC.

The chain has TRBV30 and TRBJ2-2; D possibly corresponds to TRBD2 (6 bases). The V and J ends lost 3 bases and 8 bases respectively, with 10 bases between them. This CDR3 spans 12 amino acids. The V gene's germline CDR1 is GTSNPN and CDR2 SVGIG (reference sequence). CDR3: CAWRAGRGELFF. Here the CDR3 DNA reads TGTGCCTGGAGGGCTGGGAGGGGGGAGCTGTTTTTT. Drawing the rest from reference TRBV30 and TRBJ2-2, the complete variable domain is SQTIHQWPATLVQPVGSPLSLECTVEGTSNPNLYWYRQAAGRGLQLLFYSVGIGQISSEVPQNLSASRPQDRQFILSSKKLLLSDSGFYLCAWRAGRGELFFGEGSRLTVL.

The chain carries TRBV19 and TRBJ2-7; TRBD1 might be the D (6 bases). Trimming left V 4 bases short and J 7 bases short, with 17 bases between. The CDR3 runs to 14 residues. Germline CDR1 is LNHDA and CDR2 is SQIVND (reference sequence). CDR3 sequence: CASSTENRVWEQYF. The CDR3 nucleotides are TGTGCCAGTAGTACGGAAAACAGGGTGTGGGAGCAGTACTTC.

This clone was detected only once. This chain uses TRBV15 with TRBJ2-7; D unresolved. The CDR3 is 15 residues long. The germline V and J ends were trimmed by 0 bases and 2 bases, with 11 bases remaining between them. Germline CDR1 and CDR2: LNHNV and YYDKDF (reference sequence). The CDR3, as DNA: TGTGCCACCAGCAGAGATACCAGGCGAACCTACGAGCAGTACTTC. Protein sequence: CATSRDTRRTYEQYF.

The chain couples TRBV6-5 to TRBJ1-1; D is unclear. The CDR3 runs to 14 residues. The germline V and J ends were trimmed by 2 bases and 3 bases, with 10 bases remaining between them. From germline, CDR1 is MNHEY and CDR2 SVGAGI. This CDR3 reads CASSYQVLDTEAFF. The DNA of the CDR3 is TGTGCCAGCAGTTACCAGGTCTTGGACACTGAAGCTTTCTTT.

This clone was recorded a few times. The J gene is TRBJ1-2, the V gene TRBV6-5, with D tentatively TRBD1 (5 bases). The germline V and J ends were trimmed by 6 bases and 3 bases, with 14 bases remaining between them. The germline gives CDR1 MNHEY, CDR2 SVGAGI. CDR3 length equals 14 residues. The CDR3, as DNA: TGTGCCAGCAGCCCCACCGGGACGTACTATGGCTACACCTTC. Its translation: CASSPTGTYYGYTF.

The V call is TRBV5-8, the J call TRBJ1-6; D remains ambiguous. The CDR3 length is 13 residues. Germline loops: CDR1 SGHTS, CDR2 YDEGEE. Trimming took 4 bases from V and 7 from J, leaving 9 bases between them. As DNA, the CDR3 is TGTGCCAGCAGCCGGACTACGAATTCACCCCTCCACTTT. It translates to CASSRTTNSPLHF.

This chain joins TRBV5-6 and TRBJ1-5; D is unresolved. Germline V CDR1 and CDR2: SGHDT, YYEEEE. Trimming removed 0 bases at V and 2 bases at J, with 6 bases between. The CDR3 spans 14 residues. The CDR3 nucleotides read TGTGCCAGCAGCTTGGCTGGAGGCAATCAGCCCCAGCATTTT. Protein: CASSLAGGNQPQHF. Based on the CDR3 plus reference TRBV5-6 and TRBJ1-5, the full variable domain is DAGVTQSPTHLIKTRGQQVTLRCSPKSGHDTVSWYQQALGQGPQFIFQYYEEEERQRGNFPDRFSGHQFPNYSSELNVNALLLGDSALYLCASSLAGGNQPQHFGDGTRLSIL.

The chain is built from TRBV5-1 and TRBJ1-5; 8 nucleotides match TRBD1. V lost 0 bases to trimming and J lost 6 bases; unmatched junction nucleotides: 5. Looked up from germline, CDR1 is SGHRS and CDR2 is YFSETQ. This CDR3 contains 15 residues. For the CDR3, the DNA is TGCGCCAGCAGCTTGGACAGGGGGTCTGGTCAGCCCCAGCATTTT. It specifies CASSLDRGSGQPQHF.

The chain has TRBV4-3 and TRBJ2-1, with 10 bases matching TRBD1. V was pared by 6 bases and J by 10 bases, with 9 bases of the junction left unmatched. Per germline, CDR1 LGHNA and CDR2 YSLEER. This CDR3 is built from 14 residues. The CDR3 reads CASSLTGGAGEQFF. The CDR3 coding sequence is TGCGCCAGCAGTCTGACAGGGGGCGCGGGGGAGCAGTTCTTC.

This chain connects TRBV15 to TRBJ2-2, with a weak D call TRBD2 (5 bases). Trimming removed 0 bases at V and 5 bases at J, with 13 bases between. Germline lookup yields CDR1 LNHNV and CDR2 YYDKDF (reference sequence). The CDR3 is made up of 16 amino acids. The CDR3 nucleotides read TGTGCCACCAGCAGAGAAAACGGGGTTTTGACCGGGGAGCTGTTTTTT. Translation gives CATSRENGVLTGELFF.

CDR3 DNA sequence: TGTGCCAGCGGCGAGCGGGAGTACGAGCAGTACTTC. This translates into CASGEREYEQYF. The rearrangement joins TRBV5-4 to TRBJ2-7; TRBD2 aligns across 8 bases. CDR1 SGHNT and CDR2 YYREEE come from the germline V gene (reference sequence). The CDR3 consists of 12 residues. Unmatched junction bases numbered 4, after V lost 7 bases and J lost 4 bases.

The chain is built from TRBV7-8 and TRBJ2-3; D tentatively reads TRBD1 or TRBD2 (5 bases each). Trimming shortened V by 1 base and J by 0 bases, and 11 bases separated the two germline ends. The CDR3 contains 16 residues. Looked up from germline, CDR1 is SGHVS and CDR2 is FQNEAQ. CDR3 nucleotides: TGTGCCAGCAGCTTAGGGGACGGTTCTAGCACAGATACGCAGTATTTT. It yields the protein CASSLGDGSSTDTQYF.

V and J are TRBV9 and TRBJ2-7, with a possible D match to TRBD2 (6 bases). The germline gives CDR1 SGDLS, CDR2 YYNGEE. The V end lost 3 bases, the J end lost 3 bases, and 13 bases lay between the germline ends. The CDR3 loop spans 14 amino acids. The CDR3 DNA is TGTGCCAGCAGCGCCGGGGTCGGGGGCTACGAGCAGTACTTC. The encoded protein is CASSAGVGGYEQYF.

The CDR3 DNA is TGTGCCTGGAGCCCCGCCGCAGGGGCCCACTATGGCTACACCTTC. Translation: CAWSPAAGAHYGYTF. The chain uses TRBV30 and TRBJ1-2; the D gene is possibly TRBD1 (6 bases). Trimming took off 3 bases at V and 3 bases at J, with 17 bases between the two ends. The CDR3 is 15 amino acids. CDR1 is GTSNPN, CDR2 SVGIG, per germline (reference sequence).

This chain links TRBV28 with TRBJ1-3; D call uncertain. The germline CDR1 and CDR2 sequences are MDHEN and SYDVKM. V lost 7 bases, J lost 0 bases, and 7 bases lay in between. The CDR3 has 13 residues. CDR3 region: CASTEASGNTIYF. DNA of the CDR3: TGTGCCAGCACCGAAGCCTCTGGAAACACCATATATTTT.